Each of the 25 T cell receptor beta chains below was sequenced from the same sample in a study of blood T cell repertoires in COVID-19. Method: immunoSEQ multiplex PCR; TCRdb's copy keeps in-frame clones and lacks some. Of approximately 230,000 clones in the sample, approximately 84% were seen once. Source material: PBMCs or T cells enriched from blood (not recorded which). These receptors originate from a man in his forties who had recovered from COVID-19.

This rearrangement joins TRBV7-3 to TRBJ1-2, with D perhaps matching TRBD1 (5 bases). This CDR3 region has 13 residues. Germline lookup yields CDR1 SGHTA and CDR2 FQGTGA. The ends were cut back, 1 base at V and 8 bases at J, with 11 bases in the middle. The CDR3 reads CASSLIGARGYTF. In DNA form, the CDR3 reads TGTGCCAGCAGCTTAATTGGGGCGCGAGGCTACACCTTC. Looking up the rest from reference TRBV7-3 and TRBJ1-2 gives the full variable domain: GAGVSQTPSNKVTEKGKYVELRCDPISGHTALYWYRQSLGQGPEFLIYFQGTGAADDSGLPNDRFFAVRPEGSVSTLKIQRTERGDSAVYLCASSLIGARGYTFGSGTRLTVV.

This chain uses TRBV3-1 (or the pseudogene TRBV3-2) with TRBJ2-3, with D unclear. V lost 0 bases, J lost 5 bases, and 15 bases lay in between. Per germline, CDR1 LGHDT and CDR2 YNNKEL (reference sequence). The CDR3 is 16 residues long. The chain's CDR3 is CASSQDSAYPRDTQYF. The DNA for the CDR3 is TGTGCCAGCAGCCAAGATTCCGCCTACCCCCGAGATACGCAGTATTTT.

This clone showed up just once. The J gene is TRBJ2-5, the V gene TRBV27, with D maybe TRBD2 (6 bases). The germline gives CDR1 MNHEY, CDR2 SMNVEV (reference sequence). The CDR3 extends over 13 amino acids. V shed 3 bases and J shed 5 bases, with 10 bases lying between them. The CDR3 bases are TGTGCCAGCAGTTTCATCAGCGGGGAGACCCAGTACTTC. As protein: CASSFISGETQYF.

This clone was seen just once. The V call is TRBV5-4, the J call TRBJ2-7; D is perhaps TRBD1 (6 bases). V was trimmed by 4 bases and J by 4 bases, leaving 15 bases between them. Germline V lookup: CDR1 SGHNT, CDR2 YYREEE (reference sequence). The CDR3 is 14 amino acids. This CDR3 reads CASSPTGHPYEQYF. CDR3 nucleotides: TGTGCCAGCAGCCCAACGGGACACCCGTACGAGCAGTACTTC.

This chain connects TRBV3-1 (or the pseudogene TRBV3-2) to TRBJ1-1; D possibly corresponds to TRBD1 (6 bases). V gave up 4 bases and J gave up 5 bases, with 17 bases separating them. The CDR3 contains 15 residues. Germline V gives CDR1 LGHDT, CDR2 YNNKEL (reference sequence). The CDR3 DNA is TGTGCCAGCAGCCTCCCCGGGGGGCTTGGAACTGAAGCTTTCTTT. Its protein product is CASSLPGGLGTEAFF.

V is TRBV27 and J is TRBJ1-5; possible D gene TRBD1, 6 bases. The CDR3 consists of 16 residues. Trimming removed 4 bases from V and 0 bases from J, with 13 bases in between. The germline V gene has CDR1 MNHEY and CDR2 SMNVEV (reference sequence). The CDR3 sequence is CASSSGQHYSNQPQHF. Here the CDR3 DNA reads TGTGCCAGCAGTTCTGGACAGCATTATAGCAATCAGCCCCAGCATTTT.

The chain combines TRBV5-4 with TRBJ1-2; 9 bases are shared with TRBD1. CDR1 SGHNT and CDR2 YYREEE come from the germline V gene (reference sequence). The CDR3 extends over 15 amino acids. V dropped 6 bases and J dropped 3; count of bases not matched to a gene: 9. The CDR3 coding sequence is TGTGCCAGCACCCTTATGGGACAGGGAGACTATGGCTACACCTTC. Protein: CASTLMGQGDYGYTF.

V gene TRBV5-1 combines with J gene TRBJ2-7; TRBD2 is a possible D gene (5 bases). The CDR3 has 15 residues. Germline V gene data show CDR1 as SGHRS and CDR2 as YFSETQ. V was shortened by 1 base and J by 2 bases, with 13 bases between the two germline ends. In DNA form, the CDR3 reads TGCGCCAGCAGCTTGTTCGGGAACAGTCCCTACGAGCAGTACTTC. It yields the protein CASSLFGNSPYEQYF.

The chain couples TRBV15 to TRBJ1-2; D is uncertain. This CDR3 is 15 amino acids long. V shed 0 bases and J shed 2 bases, with 10 bases lying between them. Germline CDR1 reads LNHNV; CDR2 reads YYDKDF (reference sequence). The CDR3 coding sequence is TGTGCCACCAGCAGAGATCTCGGAGCGAACTATGGCTACACCTTC. The encoded protein is CATSRDLGANYGYTF.

The chain links TRBV5-6 to TRBJ2-3, with 7 bases that match TRBD2. Germline assignment: CDR1 SGHDT and CDR2 YYEEEE. The junction had 7 bases not matched to a gene; V was cut back by 0 bases and J by 6 bases. The CDR3 spans 15 residues. CDR3 in DNA: TGTGCCAGCAGCTTGGAGGCTAGCGGCCCCGATACGCAGTATTTT. It translates to CASSLEASGPDTQYF.

This clone has a single count. The chain couples TRBV30 to TRBJ2-7; 9 nucleotides agree with TRBD1. The CDR3 consists of 15 residues. Germline V lookup: CDR1 GTSNPN, CDR2 SVGIG (reference sequence). J lost 2 bases, V lost 0 bases, and 5 bases had no gene match. The CDR3: CAWSVGGTGTYEQYF. As DNA, the CDR3 is TGTGCCTGGAGTGTAGGGGGGACAGGGACCTACGAGCAGTACTTC.

CDR3 protein: CASSQAWADNQPQHF. The CDR3 nucleotides are TGCGCCAGCAGCCAAGCTTGGGCAGACAATCAGCCCCAGCATTTT. V is TRBV4-3 and J is TRBJ1-5; D not resolved. The V end lost 1 base, the J end lost 3 bases, and 10 bases lay between the germline ends. CDR3 size: 15 residues. Germline loops: CDR1 LGHNA, CDR2 YSLEER.

The rearrangement joins TRBV5-5 to TRBJ2-5, with TRBD1 matching over 9 bases. CDR3 length: 17 amino acids. Germline V gene sequence: CDR1 SGHKS, CDR2 YYEKEE (reference sequence). V shed 1 base and J 3 bases; nucleotides not matched to a gene: 10. CDR3 amino acids: CASSLLGTGPLEETQYF. Written as DNA, the CDR3 is TGTGCCAGCAGCTTGTTGGGGACAGGGCCTCTGGAAGAGACCCAGTACTTC.

This clone was observed a few times. The chain couples TRBV28 to TRBJ2-7; 11 bases are a match to TRBD2. The CDR3 covers 14 residues. With 6 bases clipped from V and 2 bases from J, the junction kept 3 bases outside the gene matches. CDR1 and CDR2 (germline): MDHEN, SYDVKM. CDR3 protein: CASRYSGRAYEQYF. The CDR3 coding sequence is TGTGCCAGCAGGTATAGCGGGAGGGCCTACGAGCAGTACTTC.

CDR3 in amino acids: CASSFQGRQPQHF. The CDR3 nucleotides are TGTGCCAGTAGTTTTCAGGGCCGTCAGCCCCAGCATTTT. The chain has TRBV19 and TRBJ1-5; tentatively, D is TRBD1 (5 bases). This CDR3 is built from 13 residues. Germline CDR1 reads LNHDA; CDR2 reads SQIVND (reference sequence). V was cut by 5 bases and J by 6 bases, with 11 bases left in between.

The DNA of the CDR3 is TGTGCCAGCACCGTGGACAGAAACTATGGCTACACCTTC. Translated, it gives CASTVDRNYGYTF. This sequence joins TRBV5-4 and TRBJ1-2; a possible D gene is TRBD1 (6 bases). Germline V gives CDR1 SGHNT, CDR2 YYREEE (reference sequence). The CDR3 is 13 amino acids. V dropped 6 bases and J dropped 2 bases, with 11 bases sitting between them.

The rearrangement joins TRBV7-9 to TRBJ1-3; D call uncertain. The length of the CDR3 is 15 residues. V shed 2 bases and J shed 0 bases, with 8 bases lying between them. In germline, CDR1 is SEHNR, CDR2 FQNEAQ (reference sequence). CDR3 sequence: CASSLTVSSGNTIYF. The CDR3 bases are TGTGCCAGCAGCTTAACGGTGAGCTCTGGAAACACCATATATTTT. Full variable domain (remainder filled in from reference TRBV7-9 and TRBJ1-3): DTGVSQNPRHKITKRGQNVTFRCDPISEHNRLYWYRQTLGQGPEFLTYFQNEAQLEKSRLLSDRFSAERPKGSFSTLEIQRTEQGDSAMYLCASSLTVSSGNTIYFGEGSWLTVV.

V is TRBV4-2 and J is TRBJ1-1, with 11 bases lining up with TRBD1. Germline loops: CDR1 LGHNA, CDR2 YNFKEQ. The CDR3 is 16 amino acids. With 1 base clipped from V and 5 bases from J, the junction kept 6 bases outside the gene matches. The CDR3 here is CASSQGTGGSVTEAFF. Here the CDR3 DNA reads TGTGCCAGCAGCCAAGGGACAGGGGGCTCGGTGACTGAAGCTTTCTTT.

The chain joins TRBV12-3 or TRBV12-4 to TRBJ2-7; maybe TRBD2 (5 bases). V lost 6 bases and J 1 base, leaving 7 bases between the germline ends. The CDR3 covers 12 residues. CDR3 sequence: CASSPGSYEQYF. The CDR3, as DNA: TGTGCCAGCAGCCCGGGGTCCTACGAGCAGTACTTC.

The genes are TRBV15 and TRBJ1-5; D remains unclear. The CDR3 length is 17 residues. Trimming shortened V by 0 bases and J by 0 bases, and 12 bases separated the two germline ends. Germline assignment: CDR1 LNHNV and CDR2 YYDKDF (reference sequence). CDR3 residues: CATSRDTGSISNQPQHF. The DNA for the CDR3 is TGTGCCACCAGCAGAGATACGGGGTCCATTAGCAATCAGCCCCAGCATTTT.

This chain links TRBV7-2 with TRBJ1-1; TRBD1 aligns across 9 bases. CDR3 length: 15 residues. Germline V gives CDR1 SGHTA, CDR2 FQGNSA. J was trimmed by 1 base and V by 5 bases; bases with no gene match: 5. The CDR3 here is CASSTRTGENTEAFF. DNA of the CDR3: TGTGCCAGCAGCACCCGGACAGGGGAGAACACTGAAGCTTTCTTT.

The chain joins TRBV27 to TRBJ1-1, with 7 bases lining up with TRBD1. The length of the CDR3 is 13 residues. Germline-derived CDR1 and CDR2 are MNHEY and SMNVEV (reference sequence). V dropped 4 bases and J dropped 4; count of bases not matched to a gene: 3. The CDR3 sequence is CASSSTGATEAFF. In DNA form, the CDR3 reads TGTGCCAGCAGTTCAACAGGGGCCACTGAAGCTTTCTTT.

The chain links TRBV18 to TRBJ1-1; the match to TRBD1 covers 12 bases. CDR1 is KGHSH, CDR2 LQKENI, per germline. V lost 3 bases and J lost 5; bases outside the gene matches: 1. The CDR3 loop spans 14 amino acids. This chain's CDR3 is CASSPGQGATEAFF. In nucleotides, the CDR3 is TGTGCCAGCTCACCGGGACAGGGGGCGACTGAAGCTTTCTTT. Variable domain in full (rest from reference TRBV18 and TRBJ1-1): NAGVMQNPRHLVRRRGQEARLRCSPMKGHSHVYWYRQLPEEGLKFMVYLQKENIIDESGMPKERFSAEFPKEGPSILRIQQVVRGDSAAYFCASSPGQGATEAFFGQGTRLTVV.

The chain is built from TRBV10-3 and TRBJ2-7; 8 nucleotides align to TRBD2. Germline V lookup: CDR1 ENHRY, CDR2 SYGVKD. Germline trimming cut 2 bases from V and 4 bases from J; bases unmatched to any gene: 4. The CDR3 loop spans 14 amino acids. The chain's CDR3 is CAISEAGGQYEQYF. Written as DNA, the CDR3 is TGTGCCATCAGTGAGGCGGGGGGCCAGTACGAGCAGTACTTC.

The gene calls are TRBV30 and TRBJ2-7; TRBD2 aligns across 13 bases. This CDR3 comprises 14 residues. J lost 5 bases, V lost 5 bases, and 6 bases had no gene match. Per the germline V gene, CDR1 is GTSNPN and CDR2 is SVGIG (reference sequence). CDR3 bases: TGTGCCTGGCAACTAGCGGGAGGGTTACACGAGCAGTACTTC. It specifies CAWQLAGGLHEQYF. Together with reference TRBV30 and TRBJ2-7, the CDR3 gives the full variable domain: SQTIHQWPATLVQPVGSPLSLECTVEGTSNPNLYWYRQAAGRGLQLLFYSVGIGQISSEVPQNLSASRPQDRQFILSSKKLLLSDSGFYLCAWQLAGGLHEQYFGPGTRLTVT.